The 11 T cell receptor beta chains presented below share a single source sample, sequenced in a study of blood T cell repertoires in COVID-19. Using immunoSEQ multiplex PCR, the repertoire was profiled, and TCRdb retains in-frame clones only, with some absent. The sample lists around 180,000 clones, 86% seen once, with about 9.6% in the top ten. Sequencing was performed on PBMCs or T cells enriched from blood (not recorded which). The receptor set was obtained from a woman between 25 and 40 years old who had recovered from COVID-19.

The chain carries TRBV10-3 and TRBJ1-1; D may be TRBD1 (6 bases). Germline V CDR1 and CDR2: ENHRY, SYGVKD. The CDR3 runs to 13 residues. V lost 2 bases and J lost 10, with 14 bases in between. CDR3 amino acids: CAISETQGERAFF. CDR3 bases: TGTGCCATCAGTGAGACACAGGGCGAGAGAGCTTTCTTT.

The rearrangement joins TRBV5-1 to TRBJ2-5, with 9 bases lining up with TRBD1. The CDR3 consists of 16 residues. Germline V gene data show CDR1 as SGHRS and CDR2 as YFSETQ. J gave up 5 bases and V 0 bases, and 8 bases lay outside the gene matches. CDR3 coding DNA: TGCGCCAGCAGCTTGGCCACCGGACAGGGGACCGAGACCCAGTACTTC. Translating it yields CASSLATGQGTETQYF.

This chain links TRBV18 with TRBJ1-3, with 10 bases identical to TRBD1. Looked up from germline, CDR1 is KGHSH and CDR2 is LQKENI. V shed 2 bases and J 3 bases; nucleotides not matched to a gene: 4. The CDR3 totals 16 residues. CDR3 in DNA: TGTGCCAGCTCACCATTGGACAGGGGGGATGGAAACACCATATATTTT. Its protein is CASSPLDRGDGNTIYF.

The CDR3 sequence: CASSAESTDTQYF. Here the CDR3 DNA reads TGCGCCAGCAGTGCGGAGAGCACAGATACGCAGTATTTT. The chain links TRBV10-1 to TRBJ2-3; D is uncertain. There are 13 residues in the CDR3. The germline V and J ends were trimmed by 4 bases and 0 bases, with 5 bases remaining between them. Germline CDR1 and CDR2: WNHNN and SYGVQD (reference sequence).

The rearrangement joins TRBV5-1 to TRBJ2-1; 7 positions match TRBD2. This CDR3 is built from 17 residues. Germline values: CDR1 SGHRS, CDR2 YFSETQ. After removal of 3 bases from V and 3 bases from J, the junction contained 12 bases not matched to a gene. CDR3 nucleotide sequence: TGCGCCAGCAGCTCCCGGGGGGAGGGGTACCTCTACAATGAGCAGTTCTTC. Its translation is CASSSRGEGYLYNEQFF.

In its sample, this clone was seen a few times. The chain employs TRBV27 and TRBJ2-7, with 9 bases identical to TRBD1. Trimming at V came to 5 bases and at J to 9 bases, leaving 11 bases not matched to a gene. CDR1 MNHEY and CDR2 SMNVEV come from the germline V gene (reference sequence). The CDR3 length is 14 residues. In nucleotides, the CDR3 is TGTGCCAGCAGTCCGACCGGGACAGGGACCGTGCAGTACTTC. It encodes CASSPTGTGTVQYF.

The rearrangement links TRBV3-1 (or the pseudogene TRBV3-2) to TRBJ2-5, with 7 bases matching TRBD2. Germline-derived CDR1 and CDR2 are LGHDT and YNNKEL (reference sequence). The CDR3 contains 17 residues. V lost 4 bases and J lost 0; bases outside the gene matches: 11. CDR3 nucleotide sequence: TGTGCCAGCAGCCGCGTATATCAACTAGCGAACCAAGAGACCCAGTACTTC. This encodes CASSRVYQLANQETQYF.

This chain links TRBV27 with TRBJ2-7; 8 bases map to TRBD1. V shed 4 bases, J shed 4 bases, and the junction held 9 bases outside the gene matches. The CDR3 spans 15 residues. Germline-derived CDR1 and CDR2 are MNHEY and SMNVEV (reference sequence). The CDR3 DNA reads TGTGCCAGCAGTTCGAGTGTTGGACAGGGTTACGAGCAGTACTTC. Residues: CASSSSVGQGYEQYF.

This clone was seen just once. The rearrangement uses TRBV27 and TRBJ2-5; 10 bases match TRBD2. The CDR3 spans 14 residues. V lost 6 bases, J lost 2 bases, and 3 bases stayed unmatched. Germline V gene data show CDR1 as MNHEY and CDR2 as SMNVEV (reference sequence). In nucleotides, the CDR3 is TGTGCCAGCAGCGGACTAGCGGAACAAGAGACCCAGTACTTC. This encodes CASSGLAEQETQYF.

The rearrangement uses TRBV18 and TRBJ2-4, with TRBD1 matching 8 bases. V lost 3 bases, J lost 13 bases, and 17 bases stayed unmatched. The germline gives CDR1 KGHSH, CDR2 LQKENI. This CDR3 region has 16 residues. The CDR3 nucleotides are TGTGCCAGCTCACCTCTTCCCGGGACAGGAGGATCGGGGCAGTACTTC. This encodes CASSPLPGTGGSGQYF.

The genes are TRBV7-9 and TRBJ2-7; D uncertain. The CDR3 extends over 17 amino acids. Trimming stripped 5 bases from V and 0 bases from J, with 20 bases between. Germline V gene sequence: CDR1 SEHNR, CDR2 FQNEAQ (reference sequence). The CDR3 DNA reads TGTGCCAGCAGCCCACCTGGCGCGGCAGCCAGCTCCTACGAGCAGTACTTC. Its protein product is CASSPPGAAASSYEQYF. The full variable domain, its missing parts supplied by reference TRBV7-9 and TRBJ2-7, is DTGVSQNPRHKITKRGQNVTFRCDPISEHNRLYWYRQTLGQGPEFLTYFQNEAQLEKSRLLSDRFSAERPKGSFSTLEIQRTEQGDSAMYLCASSPPGAAASSYEQYFGPGTRLTVT.